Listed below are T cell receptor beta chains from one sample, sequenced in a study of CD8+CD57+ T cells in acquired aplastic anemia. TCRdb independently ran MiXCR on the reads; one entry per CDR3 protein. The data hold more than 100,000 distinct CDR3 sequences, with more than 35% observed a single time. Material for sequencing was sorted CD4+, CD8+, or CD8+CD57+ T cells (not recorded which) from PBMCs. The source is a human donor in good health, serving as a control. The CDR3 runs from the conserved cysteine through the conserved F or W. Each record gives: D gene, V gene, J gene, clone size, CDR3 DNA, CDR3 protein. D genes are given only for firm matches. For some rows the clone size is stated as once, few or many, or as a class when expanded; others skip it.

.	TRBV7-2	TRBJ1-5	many	TGTGCCAGCAGCTATCTTGGAACGGCCAATCAGCCCCAGCATTTT	CASSYLGTANQPQHF
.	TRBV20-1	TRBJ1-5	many	TGCAGTGCTAGTGCCGGAGGAGGGTACGGCAATCAGCCCCAGCATTTT	CSASAGGGYGNQPQHF
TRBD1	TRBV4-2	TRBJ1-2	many	TGTGCCAGCAGCCAAGGGGGACAGGGTTTGGATGGCTACACCTTC	CASSQGGQGLDGYTF
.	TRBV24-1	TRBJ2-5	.	TGTGCCACCAGTGGGGGGGGCAAGGAGACCCAGTACTTC	CATSGGGKETQYF
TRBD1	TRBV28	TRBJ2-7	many	TGTGCCAGCAGTCCGGGGGACAGGGTCGCGGGGCAGTACTTC	CASSPGDRVAGQYF
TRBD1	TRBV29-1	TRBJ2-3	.	TGCAGCGTCGCCACAGGGGGGACTAGCACAGATACGCAGTATTTT	CSVATGGTSTDTQYF
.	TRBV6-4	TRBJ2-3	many	TGTGCCAGCAGTGACTCCAGGGGGGGCTTCTACACAGATACGCAGTATTTT	CASSDSRGGFYTDTQYF
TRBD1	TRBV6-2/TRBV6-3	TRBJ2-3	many	TGTGCCAGCAGTTACTCATCATCCGGGACAGGGGGTCCAGATACGCAGTATTTT	CASSYSSSGTGGPDTQYF
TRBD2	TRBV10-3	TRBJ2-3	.	TGTGCCACCACTAGCGTCGAAAACACAGATACGCAGTATTTT	CATTSVENTDTQYF
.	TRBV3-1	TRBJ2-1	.	TGTGCCAGCAGCGAACGACTAGTTAAAGGAGCCGAGCAGTTCTTC	CASSERLVKGAEQFF
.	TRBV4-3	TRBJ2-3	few	TGCGCCAGCAGCCAAGAACGGGGGGCCTCTGGTAAGCAGTATTTT	CASSQERGASGKQYF
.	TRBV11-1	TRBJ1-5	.	.	CASSPAPGEKLFFGSGTQHF
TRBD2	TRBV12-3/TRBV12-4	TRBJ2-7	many	TGTGCCAGCAGTTCATCTAGCGGGAGTTTCTACGAGCAGTACTTC	CASSSSSGSFYEQYF
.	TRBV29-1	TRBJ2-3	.	TGCAGCGTTCTGGGGACCGGGGTTCGCACAGATACGCAGTATTTT	CSVLGTGVRTDTQYF
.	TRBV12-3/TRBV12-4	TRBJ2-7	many	TGTGCCAGCGAGAGGGGGGGGACGGGAGAGCAGTACTTC	CASERGGTGEQYF
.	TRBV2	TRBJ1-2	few	TGTGCCAGCAGTGAAGCGGGGCTGCTTAACTATGGCTACACCTTC	CASSEAGLLNYGYTF
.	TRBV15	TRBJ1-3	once	TGTGCCACCAGCAGCCAACCGGTAGTACTCTCTGGAAACACCATATATTTT	CATSSQPVVLSGNTIYF
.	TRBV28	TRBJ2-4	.	TGTGCCAGGAGGGAGAGGGGGTCTACCAAAAACATTCAGTACTTC	CARRERGSTKNIQYF
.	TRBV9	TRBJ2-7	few	TGTGCCAGCAGCGCCGACGGCTACGAGCAGTACTTC	CASSADGYEQYF
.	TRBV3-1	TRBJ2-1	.	TGTGCCAGCAGCCTCGCCGGCACAGGGATTCAAAATGAGCAGTTCTTC	CASSLAGTGIQNEQFF
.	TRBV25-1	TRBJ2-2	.	TGTGCCAGCAGCCAAGATCACCCGGCAGGGGTCACCGGGGAGCTGTTTTTT	CASSQDHPAGVTGELFF
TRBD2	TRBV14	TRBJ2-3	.	TGTGCCAGCAGCCTGGGACTAGCGACAGATACGCAGTATTTT	CASSLGLATDTQYF
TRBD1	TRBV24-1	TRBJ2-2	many	TGTGCCACCAGTGACCCCCCGGGGACAGGGAGCGCGAAGGGCACCGGGGAGCTGTTTTTT	CATSDPPGTGSAKGTGELFF
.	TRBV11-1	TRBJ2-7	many	TGTGCCAGCAGCTTAGTCCCCCAATCTTTGAGCTCCTACGAGCAGTACTTC	CASSLVPQSLSSYEQYF
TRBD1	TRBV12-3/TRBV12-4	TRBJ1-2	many	TGTGCCAGCAGTTTTCATCAGGGGGCGAGTGGCTACACCTTC	CASSFHQGASGYTF
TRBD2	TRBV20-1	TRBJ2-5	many	TGCAGTGTCCCACATGGGGCGGGAGGGCCGAGAGAGACCCAGTACTTC	CSVPHGAGGPRETQYF
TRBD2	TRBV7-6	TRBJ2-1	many	TGTGCCAGCTCGGGGGCTAGCGGGAGTTACAATGAGCAGTTCTTC	CASSGASGSYNEQFF
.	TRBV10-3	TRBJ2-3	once	TGTGCCCTCAGTGAAATCGGGGGGACAAATACGCAGTATTTC	CALSEIGGTNTQYF
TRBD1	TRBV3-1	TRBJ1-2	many	TGTGCCAGCAGCCGAGGGACAGGGGCCGTCAACCTCTATGGCTACACCTTC	CASSRGTGAVNLYGYTF
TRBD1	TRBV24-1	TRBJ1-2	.	TGTGCCACCAGTGAGGAAACAGGGGGGTCCTATGGCTACACCTTC	CATSEETGGSYGYTF
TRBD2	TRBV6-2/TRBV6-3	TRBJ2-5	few	TGTGCCAGCAGGGGACTAGCAGAGACCCAGTACTTC	CASRGLAETQYF
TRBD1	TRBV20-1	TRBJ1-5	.	TGCAGTGCAACGACAGGGGAGGGCTTTGGCAATCAGCCCCAGCATTTT	CSATTGEGFGNQPQHF
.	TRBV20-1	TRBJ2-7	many	TGCAGTGCTAGACAACCGCCCACGGAGTACTTC	CSARQPPTEYF
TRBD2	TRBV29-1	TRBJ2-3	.	TGCAGCGTCGGGGGGGGCACAGATACGCAGTATTTT	CSVGGGTDTQYF
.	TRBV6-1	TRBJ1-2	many	TGTGCCAGCACCTCACGGACGGAACTCACCTCGAGGGGCTACACCTTC	CASTSRTELTSRGYTF
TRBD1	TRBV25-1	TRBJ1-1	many	TGTGCCAGCAGAGGGACAGGGGGGACTGAAGCTTTCTTT	CASRGTGGTEAFF